A selection of T cell receptor beta chains follows, all from one sample in a study of cytomegalovirus exposure and HLA in healthy donors. The method was immunoSEQ multiplex PCR; TCRdb's version includes in-frame clones alone and lacks a portion of them. The sample holds tens of thousands of clones, over 60% seen once. Sequencing was done on a sample of PBMCs. The receptors come from a woman in her forties or fifties in good health and CMV-seropositive. Both conserved end residues are part of each CDR3. The order of the fields is J gene, clone size, V gene, D gene, CDR3 protein, CDR3 DNA. A D gene is named only where the DNA matches it firmly. Clone size is shown for a subset of rows, as once, few, many or a class of expanded clone.

TRBJ2-5	NA	TRBV7-9	TRBD1	CASSFGQGASETQYF	TGTGCCAGCAGCTTCGGACAGGGGGCTAGTGAGACCCAGTACTTC
TRBJ2-3	NA	TRBV6-5	TRBD1	CASSSWTGIGTDTQYF	TGTGCCAGCAGTTCGTGGACAGGGATCGGCACAGATACGCAGTATTTT
TRBJ2-7	NA	TRBV9	TRBD2	CASSVGWGGEQYF	TGTGCCAGCAGCGTAGGTTGGGGGGGAGAGCAGTACTTC
TRBJ2-5	few	TRBV11-3	TRBD2	CASSSGRRTSGGIIETQYF	TGTGCCAGCAGTTCGGGCCGAAGGACTAGCGGGGGCATCATAGAGACCCAGTACTTC
TRBJ1-2	NA	TRBV6-5	NA	CASSGAPVNGYTF	TGTGCCAGCAGTGGGGCCCCTGTAAATGGCTACACCTTC
TRBJ1-2	NA	TRBV9	NA	CASSDRAGVFDGYTF	TGTGCCAGCAGCGATCGGGCGGGGGTGTTCGATGGCTACACCTTC
TRBJ2-7	NA	TRBV30	TRBD2	CAWTAGGGEQYF	TGTGCCTGGACGGCGGGCGGGGGCGAGCAGTACTTC
TRBJ1-6	NA	TRBV9	NA	CASSVAGWGDSPLHF	TGTGCCAGCAGCGTAGCGGGGTGGGGGGATTCACCCCTCCACTTT
TRBJ2-1	NA	TRBV5-4	TRBD1	CASSWRGQGDLEQFF	TGTGCCAGCAGCTGGAGGGGACAGGGGGATCTGGAGCAGTTCTTC
TRBJ2-3	few	TRBV5-1	TRBD2	CASSPSGTAADTQYF	TGCGCCAGCAGCCCTAGCGGGACGGCCGCAGATACGCAGTATTTT
TRBJ2-2	NA	TRBV7-9	TRBD1	CASSLSDRVTGELFF	TGTGCCAGCAGCTTAAGTGACAGGGTGACCGGGGAGCTGTTTTTT
TRBJ2-1	NA	TRBV7-2	TRBD2	CASSSLAVSSYNEQFF	TGTGCCAGCAGCTCACTAGCGGTATCCTCCTACAATGAGCAGTTCTTC
TRBJ2-1	few	TRBV2	TRBD1	CASSGNRGGNNEQFF	TGTGCCAGCAGTGGTAATCGAGGGGGCAACAATGAGCAGTTCTTC
TRBJ1-6	NA	TRBV25-1	NA	CASSGPNSPLHF	TGTGCCAGCAGTGGTCCGAATTCACCCCTCCACTTT
TRBJ1-2	NA	TRBV5-1	TRBD1	CASSLAGGVHGYTF	TGCGCCAGCAGCTTGGCAGGGGGCGTACATGGCTACACCTTC
TRBJ1-2	NA	TRBV5-1	TRBD1	CASSLPAQGAFYGYTF	TGCGCCAGCAGCTTGCCCGCACAGGGGGCGTTTTATGGCTACACCTTC
TRBJ2-3	NA	TRBV7-9	NA	CASSYPTGGTQYF	TGTGCCAGCAGCTACCCGACAGGAGGTACGCAGTATTTT
TRBJ1-2	few	TRBV7-9	TRBD1	CASSQQAGTGGYGYTF	TGTGCCAGCAGCCAGCAGGCCGGGACAGGGGGCTATGGCTACACCTTC
TRBJ2-2	NA	TRBV11-2	NA	CASSLWGPGELFF	TGTGCCAGCAGCTTGTGGGGGCCCGGGGAGCTGTTTTTT